The source of this TCR beta chain is a study of blood T cells in healthy people across ages. Points on this clonotype: The antigen remains undetermined.

Donors were healthy Caucasian individuals from Russia aged about 6 to 90. Whole-study results and caveats: No one knew whether donors had CMV, which possibly confounded expanded clonotype changes. Unsorted PBMCs prevented conclusive naive versus antigen-experienced comparison.

For the second PCR, which ran for about 6 to 11 cycles, a sample-barcoded 5' primer and a J-beta primer mix were used. One entry per CDR3 protein results from TCRdb running MiXCR on the 5' RACE reads. Of 550,000 to 800,000 distinct CDR3 sequences in the sample, 32% were seen once. The CDR3 consists of 14 residues. The germline CDR1 and CDR2 sequences are MNHEY and SMNVEV (reference sequence). This receptor was identified in a woman aged 80 or older in good health. This rearrangement joins TRBV27 to TRBJ2-5; 11 bases are a match to TRBD2. Matching the DNA end better, TRBJ2-7 makes the J call doubtful. The sequenced sample consisted of blood. CDR3 bases: TGTGCCAGCAGTACGGGGACTAGCGGATACGAGCAGTACTTC. Translation: CASSTGTSGYEQYF.